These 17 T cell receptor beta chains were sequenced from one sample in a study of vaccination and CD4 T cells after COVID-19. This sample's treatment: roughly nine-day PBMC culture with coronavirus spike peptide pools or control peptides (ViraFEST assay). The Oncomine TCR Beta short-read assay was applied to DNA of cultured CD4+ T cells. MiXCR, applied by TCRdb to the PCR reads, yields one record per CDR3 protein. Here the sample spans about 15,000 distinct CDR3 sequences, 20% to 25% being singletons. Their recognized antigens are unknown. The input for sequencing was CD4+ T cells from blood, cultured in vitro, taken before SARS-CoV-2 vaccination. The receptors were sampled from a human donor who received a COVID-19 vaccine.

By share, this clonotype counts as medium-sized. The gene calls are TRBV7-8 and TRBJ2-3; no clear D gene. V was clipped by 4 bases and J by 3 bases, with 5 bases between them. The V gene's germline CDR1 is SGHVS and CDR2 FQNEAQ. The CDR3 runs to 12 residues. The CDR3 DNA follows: TGTGCCAGCAGCTCAGGAACAGATACGCAGTATTTT. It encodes CASSSGTDTQYF.

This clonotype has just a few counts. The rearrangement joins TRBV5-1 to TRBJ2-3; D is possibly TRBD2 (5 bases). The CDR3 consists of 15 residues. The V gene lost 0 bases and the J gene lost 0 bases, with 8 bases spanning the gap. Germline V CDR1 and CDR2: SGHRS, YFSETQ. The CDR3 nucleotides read TGCGCCAGCAGCTTGGTGACTACTAGCACAGATACGCAGTATTTT. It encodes CASSLVTTSTDTQYF.

The CDR3 DNA sequence: TGTGCCAGCCGGACAGGCGTCTACGAGCAGTACTTC. It specifies CASRTGVYEQYF. The chain uses TRBV2 and TRBJ2-7; 7 bases line up with TRBD1. J was trimmed by 3 bases and V by 8 bases; bases with no gene match: 4. The germline V gene has CDR1 SNHLY and CDR2 FYNNEI. The CDR3 runs 12 residues.

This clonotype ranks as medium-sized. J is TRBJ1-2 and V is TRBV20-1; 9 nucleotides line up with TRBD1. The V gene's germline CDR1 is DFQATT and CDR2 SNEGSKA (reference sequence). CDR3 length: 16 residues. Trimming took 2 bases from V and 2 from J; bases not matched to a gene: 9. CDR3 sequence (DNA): TGCAGTGCTAGAATCGGGACAGGGTCCAAGAACTATGGCTACACCTTC. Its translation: CSARIGTGSKNYGYTF.

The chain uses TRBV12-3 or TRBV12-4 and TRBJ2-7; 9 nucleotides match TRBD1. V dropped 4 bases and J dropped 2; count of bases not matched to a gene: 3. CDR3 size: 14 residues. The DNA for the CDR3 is TGTGCCAGCAGTTGGGACAGGGCCACCTACGAGCAGTACTTC. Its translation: CASSWDRATYEQYF.

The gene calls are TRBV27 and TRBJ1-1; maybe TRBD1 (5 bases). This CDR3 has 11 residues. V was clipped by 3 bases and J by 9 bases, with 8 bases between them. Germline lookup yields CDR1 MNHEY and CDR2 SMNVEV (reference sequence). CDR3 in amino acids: CASSFGAQAFF. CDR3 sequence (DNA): TGTGCCAGCAGTTTCGGGGCTCAAGCTTTCTTT.

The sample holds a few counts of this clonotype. The CDR3 loop is CASSQGLEMNGELFF. The CDR3 DNA reads as TGTGCCAGCAGCCAGGGACTAGAAATGAACGGGGAGCTGTTTTTT. The chain links TRBV11-3 to TRBJ2-2; 8 nucleotides align to TRBD2. The CDR3 has 15 amino acids. The V and J ends lost 5 bases and 7 bases, in that order; junction bases with no gene match: 9. The germline gives CDR1 SGHNT, CDR2 YENEEA.

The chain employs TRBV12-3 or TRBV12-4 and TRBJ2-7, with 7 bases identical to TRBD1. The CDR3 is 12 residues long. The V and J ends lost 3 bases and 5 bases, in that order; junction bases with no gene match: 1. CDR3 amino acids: CASSFTGDEQYF. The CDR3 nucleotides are TGTGCCAGCAGTTTCACAGGGGACGAGCAGTACTTC.

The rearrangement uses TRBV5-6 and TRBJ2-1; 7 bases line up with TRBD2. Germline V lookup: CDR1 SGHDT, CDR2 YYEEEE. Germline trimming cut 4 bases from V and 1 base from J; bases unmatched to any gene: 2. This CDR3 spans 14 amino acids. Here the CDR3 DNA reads TGTGCCAGCAGCCTAGCGGATTCCTACAATGAGCAGTTCTTC. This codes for CASSLADSYNEQFF.

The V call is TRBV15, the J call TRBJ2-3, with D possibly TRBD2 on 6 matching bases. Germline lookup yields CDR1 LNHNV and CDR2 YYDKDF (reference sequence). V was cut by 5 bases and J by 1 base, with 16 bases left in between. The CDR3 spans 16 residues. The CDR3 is CATSGGGVVGTDTQYF. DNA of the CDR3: TGTGCCACCAGCGGCGGAGGGGTAGTGGGCACAGATACGCAGTATTTT.

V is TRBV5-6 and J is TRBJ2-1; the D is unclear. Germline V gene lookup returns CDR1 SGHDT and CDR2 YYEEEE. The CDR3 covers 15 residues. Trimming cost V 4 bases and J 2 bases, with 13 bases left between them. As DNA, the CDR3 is TGTGCCAGCAGCCAGGCAGGATACCCCTACAATGAGCAGTTCTTC. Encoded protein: CASSQAGYPYNEQFF.

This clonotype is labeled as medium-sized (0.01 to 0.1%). The CDR3 DNA is TGTGCCTGGAGTATCATCAGGGGGAAGGACAATCAGCCCCAGCATTTT. Translating it yields CAWSIIRGKDNQPQHF. This chain links TRBV30 with TRBJ1-5, with 7 nucleotides matching TRBD1. J gave up 3 bases and V 2 bases, and 10 bases lay outside the gene matches. The germline gives CDR1 GTSNPN, CDR2 SVGIG (reference sequence). The CDR3 sequence is 16 residues long.

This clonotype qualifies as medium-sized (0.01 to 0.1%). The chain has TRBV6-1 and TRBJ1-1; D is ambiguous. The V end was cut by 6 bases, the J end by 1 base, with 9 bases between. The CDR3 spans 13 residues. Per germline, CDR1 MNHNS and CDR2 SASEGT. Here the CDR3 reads CASSNLPNTEAFF. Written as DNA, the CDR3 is TGTGCCAGCAGCAACCTGCCGAACACTGAAGCTTTCTTT.

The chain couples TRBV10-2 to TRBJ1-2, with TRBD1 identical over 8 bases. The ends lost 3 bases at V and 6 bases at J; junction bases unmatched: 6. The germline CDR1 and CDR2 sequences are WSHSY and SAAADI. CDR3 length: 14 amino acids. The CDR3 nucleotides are TGCGCCAGCAGTGAAGGGCAGGGGGCTGATGGCTACACCTTC. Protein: CASSEGQGADGYTF.

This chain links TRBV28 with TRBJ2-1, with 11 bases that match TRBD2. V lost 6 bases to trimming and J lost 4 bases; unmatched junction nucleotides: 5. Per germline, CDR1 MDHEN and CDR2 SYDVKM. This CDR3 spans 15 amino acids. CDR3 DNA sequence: TGTGCCAGCAGCAATAGCGGGGGGGGATACAATGAGCAGTTCTTC. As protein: CASSNSGGGYNEQFF.

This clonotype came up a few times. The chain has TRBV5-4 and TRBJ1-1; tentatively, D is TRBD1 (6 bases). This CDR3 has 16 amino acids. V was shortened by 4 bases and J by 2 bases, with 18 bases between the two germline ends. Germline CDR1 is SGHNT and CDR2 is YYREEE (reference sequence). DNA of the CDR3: TGTGCCAGCAGCGTATACAGGGTTGGTGGTAACACTGAAGCTTTCTTT. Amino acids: CASSVYRVGGNTEAFF.

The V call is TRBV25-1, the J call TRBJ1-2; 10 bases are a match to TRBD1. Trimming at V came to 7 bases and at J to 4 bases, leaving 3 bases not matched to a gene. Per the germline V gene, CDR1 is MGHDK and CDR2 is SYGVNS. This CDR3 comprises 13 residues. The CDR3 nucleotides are TGTGCCAGCACCCGGACAGGGGGCTATGGCTACACCTTC. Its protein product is CASTRTGGYGYTF.